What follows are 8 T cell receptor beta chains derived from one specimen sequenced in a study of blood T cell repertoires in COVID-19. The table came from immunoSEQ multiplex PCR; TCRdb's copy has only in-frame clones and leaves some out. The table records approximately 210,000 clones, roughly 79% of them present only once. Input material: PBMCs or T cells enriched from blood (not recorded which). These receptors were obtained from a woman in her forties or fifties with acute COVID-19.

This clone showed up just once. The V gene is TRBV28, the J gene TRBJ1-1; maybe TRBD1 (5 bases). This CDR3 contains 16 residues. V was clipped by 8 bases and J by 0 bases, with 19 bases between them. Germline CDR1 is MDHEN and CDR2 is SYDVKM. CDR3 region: CASRRSRQFMNTEAFF. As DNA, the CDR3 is TGTGCCAGCCGTAGATCCCGACAGTTCATGAACACTGAAGCTTTCTTT. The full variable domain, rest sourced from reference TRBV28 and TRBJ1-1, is DVKVTQSSRYLVKRTGEKVFLECVQDMDHENMFWYRQDPGLGLRLIYFSYDVKMKEKGDIPEGYSVSREKKERFSLILESASTNQTSMYLCASRRSRQFMNTEAFFGQGTRLTVV.

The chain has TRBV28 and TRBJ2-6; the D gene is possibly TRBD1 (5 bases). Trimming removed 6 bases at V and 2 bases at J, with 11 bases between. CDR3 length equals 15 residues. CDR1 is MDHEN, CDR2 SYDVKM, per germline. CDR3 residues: CASSFDRAGANVLTF. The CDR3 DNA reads TGTGCCAGCAGCTTCGACAGAGCTGGGGCCAACGTCCTGACTTTC.

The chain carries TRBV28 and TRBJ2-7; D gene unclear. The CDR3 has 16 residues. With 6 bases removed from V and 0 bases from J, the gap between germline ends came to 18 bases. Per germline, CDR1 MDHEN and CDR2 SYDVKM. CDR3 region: CASRLSWPVGSYEQYF. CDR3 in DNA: TGTGCCAGCAGGCTTAGCTGGCCGGTGGGCTCCTACGAGCAGTACTTC.

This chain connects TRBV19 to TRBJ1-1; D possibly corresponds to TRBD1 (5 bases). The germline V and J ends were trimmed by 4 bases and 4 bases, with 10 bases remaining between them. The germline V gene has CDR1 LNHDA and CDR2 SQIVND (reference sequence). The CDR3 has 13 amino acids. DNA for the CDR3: TGTGCCAGTAGTACAGGGAAGAGCACTGAAGCTTTCTTT. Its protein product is CASSTGKSTEAFF.

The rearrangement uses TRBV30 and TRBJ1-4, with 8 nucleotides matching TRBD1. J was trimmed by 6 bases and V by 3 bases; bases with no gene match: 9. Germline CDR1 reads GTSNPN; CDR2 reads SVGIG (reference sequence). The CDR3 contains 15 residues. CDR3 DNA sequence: TGTGCCTGGAGCAGGACAGGGAATGGGGATGAAAAACTGTTTTTT. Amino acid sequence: CAWSRTGNGDEKLFF.

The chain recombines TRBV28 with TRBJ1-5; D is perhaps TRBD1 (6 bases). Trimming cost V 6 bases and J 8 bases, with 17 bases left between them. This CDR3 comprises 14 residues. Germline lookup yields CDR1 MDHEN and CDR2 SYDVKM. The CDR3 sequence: CASSLTGREKPQHF. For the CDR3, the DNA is TGTGCCAGCAGCCTAACAGGGCGGGAGAAGCCCCAGCATTTT.

CDR3 DNA sequence: TGCGCCAGCAGCTTGAATATCGGGAGCGGGAGGACTGAAGCTTTCTTT. Encoded protein: CASSLNIGSGRTEAFF. J is TRBJ1-1 and V is TRBV5-1; D ambiguous. The germline V gene encodes CDR1 SGHRS and CDR2 YFSETQ. This CDR3 is built from 16 residues. Deletions cut 1 base from V and 5 bases from J, with 18 bases between.

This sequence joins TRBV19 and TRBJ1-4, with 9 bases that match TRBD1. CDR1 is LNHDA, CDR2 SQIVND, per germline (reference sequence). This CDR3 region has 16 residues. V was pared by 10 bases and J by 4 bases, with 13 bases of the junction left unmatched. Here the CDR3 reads CATAIQGAGGNEKLFF. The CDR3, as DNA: TGTGCCACCGCAATACAGGGGGCTGGTGGTAATGAAAAACTGTTTTTT.